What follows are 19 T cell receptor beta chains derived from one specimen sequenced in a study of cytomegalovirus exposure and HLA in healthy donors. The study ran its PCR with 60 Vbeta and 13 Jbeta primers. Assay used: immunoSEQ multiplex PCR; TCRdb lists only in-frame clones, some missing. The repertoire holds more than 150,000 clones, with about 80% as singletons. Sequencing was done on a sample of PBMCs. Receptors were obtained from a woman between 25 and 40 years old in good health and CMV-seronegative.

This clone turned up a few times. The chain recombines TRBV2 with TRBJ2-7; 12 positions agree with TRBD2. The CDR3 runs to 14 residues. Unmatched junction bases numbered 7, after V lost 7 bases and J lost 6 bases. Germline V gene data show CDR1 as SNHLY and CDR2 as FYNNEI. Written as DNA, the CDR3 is TGTGCCAGCACACGACTAGCGGGGGAGGTCGAGCAGTACTTC. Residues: CASTRLAGEVEQYF.

DNA of the CDR3: TGTGCCAGCAGCGCAGACAGGGGTTATAATTCACCCCTCCACTTT. This translates into CASSADRGYNSPLHF. J is TRBJ1-6 and V is TRBV7-2, with 8 bases that match TRBD1. Trimming took 5 bases from V and 4 from J; bases not matched to a gene: 4. Per germline, CDR1 SGHTA and CDR2 FQGNSA. The CDR3 spans 15 residues.

The CDR3 nucleotides are TGTGCCAGCAGCACTAGCGGGAACACCGGGGAGCTGTTTTTT. As protein: CASSTSGNTGELFF. The chain recombines TRBV9 with TRBJ2-2, with 8 bases that match TRBD2. Looked up from germline, CDR1 is SGDLS and CDR2 is YYNGEE. The V segment lost 4 bases and the J segment 1 base; nucleotides outside the gene matches: 0. The CDR3 has 14 residues.

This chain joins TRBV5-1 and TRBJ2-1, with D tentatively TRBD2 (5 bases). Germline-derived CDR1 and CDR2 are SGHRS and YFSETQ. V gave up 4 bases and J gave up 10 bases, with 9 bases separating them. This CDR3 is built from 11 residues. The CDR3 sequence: CASSHREEQFF. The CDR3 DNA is TGCGCCAGCAGCCATAGGGAGGAGCAGTTCTTC. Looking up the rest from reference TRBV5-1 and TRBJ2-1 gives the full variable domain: KAGVTQTPRYLIKTRGQQVTLSCSPISGHRSVSWYQQTPGQGLQFLFEYFSETQRNKGNFPGRFSGRQFSNSRSEMNVSTLELGDSALYLCASSHREEQFFGPGTRLTVL.

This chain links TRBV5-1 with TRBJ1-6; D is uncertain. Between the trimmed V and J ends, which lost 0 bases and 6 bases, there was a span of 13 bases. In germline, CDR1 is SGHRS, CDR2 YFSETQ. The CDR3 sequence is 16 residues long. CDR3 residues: CASSLASATVNSPLHF. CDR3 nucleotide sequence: TGCGCCAGCAGCTTGGCCTCCGCCACGGTTAATTCACCCCTCCACTTT.

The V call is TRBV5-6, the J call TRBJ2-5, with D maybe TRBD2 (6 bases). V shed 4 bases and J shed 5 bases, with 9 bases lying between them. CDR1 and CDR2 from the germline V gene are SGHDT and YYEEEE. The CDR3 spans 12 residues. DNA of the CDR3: TGTGCCAGCAGCCCCGGAGGGGAGACCCAGTACTTC. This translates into CASSPGGETQYF.

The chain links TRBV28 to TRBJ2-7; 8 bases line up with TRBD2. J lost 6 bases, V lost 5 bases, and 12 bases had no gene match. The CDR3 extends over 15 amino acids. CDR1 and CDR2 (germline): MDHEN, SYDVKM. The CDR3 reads CASSLGTRFYTEQYF. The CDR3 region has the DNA TGTGCCAGCAGTCTAGGGACTAGATTCTACACCGAGCAGTACTTC.

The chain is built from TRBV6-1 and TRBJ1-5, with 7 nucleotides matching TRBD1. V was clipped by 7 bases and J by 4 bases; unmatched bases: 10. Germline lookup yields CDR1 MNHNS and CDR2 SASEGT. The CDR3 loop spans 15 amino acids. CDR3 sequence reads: CASTPAGGANQPQHF. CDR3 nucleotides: TGTGCCAGCACTCCCGCAGGGGGTGCAAATCAGCCCCAGCATTTT.

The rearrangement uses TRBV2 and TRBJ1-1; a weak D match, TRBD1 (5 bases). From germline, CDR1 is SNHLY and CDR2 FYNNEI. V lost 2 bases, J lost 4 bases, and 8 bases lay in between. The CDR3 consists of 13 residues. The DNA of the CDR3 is TGTGCCAGCAGTGAAATAGGGGCCACTGAAGCTTTCTTT. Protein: CASSEIGATEAFF.

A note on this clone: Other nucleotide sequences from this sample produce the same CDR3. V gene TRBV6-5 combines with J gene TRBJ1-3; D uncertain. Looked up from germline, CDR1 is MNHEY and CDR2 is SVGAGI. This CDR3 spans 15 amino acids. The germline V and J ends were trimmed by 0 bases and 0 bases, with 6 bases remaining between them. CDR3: CASSYSVSSGNTIYF. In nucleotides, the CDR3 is TGTGCCAGCAGTTACTCGGTGAGCTCTGGAAACACCATATATTTT.

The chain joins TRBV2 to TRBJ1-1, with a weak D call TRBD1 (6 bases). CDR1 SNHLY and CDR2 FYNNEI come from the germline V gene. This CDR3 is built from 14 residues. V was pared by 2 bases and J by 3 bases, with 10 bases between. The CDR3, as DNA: TGTGCCAGCAGTGAACGGGGGGCGGACACTGAAGCTTTCTTT. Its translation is CASSERGADTEAFF. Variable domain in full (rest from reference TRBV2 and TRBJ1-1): EPEVTQTPSHQVTQMGQEVILRCVPISNHLYFYWYRQILGQKVEFLVSFYNNEISEKSEIFDDQFSVERPDGSNFTLKIRSTKLEDSAMYFCASSERGADTEAFFGQGTRLTVV.

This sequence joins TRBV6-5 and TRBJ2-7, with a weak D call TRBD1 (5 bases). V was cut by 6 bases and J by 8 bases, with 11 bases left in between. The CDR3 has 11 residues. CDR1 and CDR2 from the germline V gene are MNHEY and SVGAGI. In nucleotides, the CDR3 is TGTGCCAGCAGAAAAGGGGTGCAGCAGTACTTC. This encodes CASRKGVQQYF.

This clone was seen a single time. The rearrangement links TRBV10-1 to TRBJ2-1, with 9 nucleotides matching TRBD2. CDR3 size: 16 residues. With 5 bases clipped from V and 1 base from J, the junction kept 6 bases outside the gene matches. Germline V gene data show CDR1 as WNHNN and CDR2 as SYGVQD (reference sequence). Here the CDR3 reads CASSPTSGLSYNEQFF. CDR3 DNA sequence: TGCGCCAGCAGTCCAACTAGCGGGTTATCCTACAATGAGCAGTTCTTC.

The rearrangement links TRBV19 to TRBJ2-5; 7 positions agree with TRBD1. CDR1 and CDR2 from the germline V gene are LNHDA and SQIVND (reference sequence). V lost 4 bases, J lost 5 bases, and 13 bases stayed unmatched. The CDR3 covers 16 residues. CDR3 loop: CASSRGNDRVGETQYF. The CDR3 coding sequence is TGTGCCAGTAGTAGGGGGAACGACAGGGTCGGGGAGACCCAGTACTTC.

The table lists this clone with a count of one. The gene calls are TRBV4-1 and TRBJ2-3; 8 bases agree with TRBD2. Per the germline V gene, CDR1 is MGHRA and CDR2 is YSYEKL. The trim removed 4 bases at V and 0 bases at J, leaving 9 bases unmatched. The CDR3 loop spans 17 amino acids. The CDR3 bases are TGCGCCAGCAGCCGGGACGGACTAGCCTCTAGCACAGATACGCAGTATTTT. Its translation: CASSRDGLASSTDTQYF.

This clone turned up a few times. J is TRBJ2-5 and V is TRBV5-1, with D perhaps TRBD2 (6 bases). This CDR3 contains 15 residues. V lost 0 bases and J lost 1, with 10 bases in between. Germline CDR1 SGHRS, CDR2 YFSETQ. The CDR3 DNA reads TGCGCCAGCAGCTTGGCAGGAGGGAGCCAAGAGACCCAGTACTTC. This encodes CASSLAGGSQETQYF.

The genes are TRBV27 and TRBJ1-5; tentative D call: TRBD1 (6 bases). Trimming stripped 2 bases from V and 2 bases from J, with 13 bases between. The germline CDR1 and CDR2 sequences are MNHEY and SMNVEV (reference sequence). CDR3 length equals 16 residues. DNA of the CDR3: TGTGCCAGCAGTTTAAGGGCCGGGGGGCGCAATCAGCCCCAGCATTTT. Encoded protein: CASSLRAGGRNQPQHF.

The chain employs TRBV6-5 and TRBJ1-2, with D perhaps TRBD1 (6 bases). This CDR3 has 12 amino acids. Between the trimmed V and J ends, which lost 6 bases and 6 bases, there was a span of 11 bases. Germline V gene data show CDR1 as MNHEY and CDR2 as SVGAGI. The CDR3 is CASSPKGDGYTF. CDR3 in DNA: TGTGCCAGCAGCCCTAAGGGGGATGGCTACACCTTC.

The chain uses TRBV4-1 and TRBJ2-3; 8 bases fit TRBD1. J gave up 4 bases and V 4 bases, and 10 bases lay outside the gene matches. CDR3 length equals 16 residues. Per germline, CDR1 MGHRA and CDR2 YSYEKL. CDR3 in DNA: TGCGCCAGCAGCCTATACCAGGGGGCAGTGGCAGATACGCAGTATTTT. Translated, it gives CASSLYQGAVADTQYF.